This T cell receptor beta chain was captured by sequencing in a study of blood T cells in healthy people across ages. On this clonotype: Its antigen is not known.

Through a sample-barcoded 5' primer and a J-beta primer mix, a second PCR was run for roughly 7 to 12 cycles. TCRdb used MiXCR to reprocess the 5' RACE reads, holding one entry per CDR3 protein. Found here are hundreds of thousands of distinct CDR3 sequences, approximately 53% of them singletons; the top ten hold around 41%. Study observations and caveats: Relative to aged donors, long-lived donors carried more naive CD4+ cells and displayed higher diversity.

The V gene end was trimmed by 2 bases and the J gene end by 0 bases; junction bases not matched to a gene: 4. Looked up from germline, CDR1 is SGDLS and CDR2 is YYNGEE. The CDR3 has 16 amino acids. Sequences were obtained from blood. The TCR comes from a man older than 75 in good health. The chain has TRBV9 and TRBJ2-7; 11 bases align to TRBD1. In DNA, the CDR3 is TGTGCCAGCAGCGTTTCAGGGACAGGGGGCTCCTACGAGCAGTACTTC. This encodes CASSVSGTGGSYEQYF.